This T cell receptor beta chain was found in a study of T cell clonality in common variable immunodeficiency. Regarding the study as a whole: Fewer TCRbeta clones were shared among CVID subjects than controls. The cause of increased CVID clonality remains unclear without subpopulation sequencing.

CVID and control samples used equivalent genomic DNA input. Sequencing used immunoSEQ multiplex PCR; TCRdb keeps in-frame clones, though not all of them. Altogether tens of thousands of clones were found in the sample, and no singletons occur. This clone was counted at least ten times. The antigen is undetermined. Read sequence stops 3 residues before the CDR3 end, and the germline J gene provides the missing end. Donors gave roughly 4.5 to 9 ml heparinized peripheral whole blood. The germline V gene encodes CDR1 DFQATT and CDR2 SNEGSKA (reference sequence). Deletions cut 4 bases from V and 0 bases from J, with 13 bases between. This CDR3 has 15 amino acids.

This chain connects TRBV20-1 to TRBJ2-4, with TRBD1 as a possible D gene (6 bases). The clonotype was recovered from a person between 18 and 75 years old in good health. Sequencing used peripheral blood mononuclear cells. This CDR3 is CSATPRGLAKNIQYF. Incomplete CDR3 DNA: TGCAGTGCTACCCCGAGGGGGTTAGCCAAAAACATT.